These 31 T cell receptor beta chains originate from one sample sequenced in a study of T cell changes during pregnancy in multiple sclerosis. Sequencing was performed with immunoSEQ multiplex PCR; in TCRdb, only in-frame clones are kept and a portion is missing. The data hold about 40,000 clones, with 91% observed a single time. The source was CD4+ T cells from peripheral blood mononuclear cells, collected in the second trimester of pregnancy. The receptors here all came from a female donor in good health, enrolled as a control in a pregnancy study.

V gene TRBV9 combines with J gene TRBJ2-7; perhaps TRBD2 as D (6 bases). Trimming left V 0 bases short and J 2 bases short, with 12 bases between. This CDR3 spans 15 amino acids. Germline V gene data show CDR1 as SGDLS and CDR2 as YYNGEE. DNA of the CDR3: TGTGCCAGCAGCGTAGGAGGGGAGGCGGCCTACGAGCAGTACTTC. Its protein is CASSVGGEAAYEQYF. The full variable domain, completed using reference TRBV9 and TRBJ2-7, is DSGVTQTPKHLITATGQRVTLRCSPRSGDLSVYWYQQSLDQGLQFLIQYYNGEERAKGNILERFSAQQFPDLHSELNLSSLELGDSALYFCASSVGGEAAYEQYFGPGTRLTVT.

This chain joins TRBV10-3 and TRBJ2-3, with TRBD1 matching over 10 bases. The CDR3 totals 15 residues. Germline V gene lookup returns CDR1 ENHRY and CDR2 SYGVKD. Trimming at V came to 4 bases and at J to 5 bases, leaving 6 bases not matched to a gene. This CDR3 is CAISAGTGERDTQYF. The CDR3 region has the DNA TGTGCCATCAGTGCAGGGACAGGGGAACGAGATACGCAGTATTTT.

The chain carries TRBV29-1 and TRBJ1-2, with D possibly being TRBD1 (5 bases). The CDR3 extends over 11 amino acids. V was trimmed by 7 bases and J by 8 bases, leaving 14 bases between them. Germline CDR1 and CDR2: SQVTM and ANQGSEA. CDR3 nucleotides: TGCAGCGCCGCGGGGGGTATGGGCTACACCTTC. This sequence encodes CSAAGGMGYTF.

The rearrangement links TRBV6-1 to TRBJ2-7; 7 bases map to TRBD1. Germline V gene sequence: CDR1 MNHNS, CDR2 SASEGT. V gave up 2 bases and J gave up 3 bases; unmatched junction bases: 4. The CDR3 spans 14 residues. The chain's CDR3 is CASSELSGGYEQYF. CDR3 coding DNA: TGTGCCAGCAGTGAACTCTCAGGGGGCTACGAGCAGTACTTC.

This rearrangement joins TRBV29-1 to TRBJ2-5; 8 bases agree with TRBD2. Germline CDR1 SQVTM, CDR2 ANQGSEA. The CDR3 sequence is 15 residues long. With 5 bases clipped from V and 4 bases from J, the junction kept 12 bases outside the gene matches. CDR3 DNA: TGCAGCGTTACCGGGACTAGGGTGGGCCCAGAGACCCAGTACTTC. Encoded protein: CSVTGTRVGPETQYF.

This rearrangement joins TRBV5-1 to TRBJ1-2; D may be TRBD1 (5 bases). The CDR3 is 18 amino acids. Germline CDR1 reads SGHRS; CDR2 reads YFSETQ. Trimming removed 0 bases from V and 0 bases from J, with 18 bases in between. CDR3 residues: CASSLASSREGTNYGYTF. The DNA for the CDR3 is TGCGCCAGCAGCTTGGCCTCATCCCGGGAGGGGACTAACTATGGCTACACCTTC.

The gene calls are TRBV29-1 and TRBJ2-7; 8 bases match TRBD1. Trimming took 4 bases from V and 2 from J; bases not matched to a gene: 1. The CDR3 runs to 12 residues. Germline V gives CDR1 SQVTM, CDR2 ANQGSEA. The CDR3 bases are TGCAGCGTTGGACAGGGGACCTACGAGCAGTACTTC. Its protein product is CSVGQGTYEQYF.

The V and J genes are TRBV7-2 and TRBJ1-1; a possible D gene is TRBD1 (6 bases). CDR3 size: 13 residues. Germline V CDR1 and CDR2: SGHTA, FQGNSA. V was trimmed by 5 bases and J by 10 bases, leaving 17 bases between them. CDR3 amino acids: CASSPIQGSRAFF. DNA of the CDR3: TGTGCCAGCAGCCCAATACAGGGCTCGAGAGCTTTCTTT.

The J gene is TRBJ1-5, the V gene TRBV7-2; D perhaps matches TRBD1 (5 bases). Between the trimmed V and J ends, which lost 1 base and 11 bases, there was a span of 24 bases. Germline V CDR1 and CDR2: SGHTA, FQGNSA. The CDR3 contains 17 residues. CDR3 amino acids: CASSLGGITTSSRAQHF. The CDR3, as DNA: TGTGCCAGCAGCTTAGGTGGGATAACTACCTCTTCCAGGGCCCAGCATTTT.

This chain links TRBV11-2 with TRBJ1-6; D gene uncertain. Per the germline V gene, CDR1 is SGHAT and CDR2 is FQNNGV. This CDR3 has 15 residues. Trimming left V 2 bases short and J 4 bases short, with 9 bases between. CDR3: CASSLMAGYNSPLHF. CDR3 bases: TGTGCCAGCAGCTTAATGGCGGGGTATAATTCACCCCTCCACTTT. Full variable domain (outside the CDR3, taken from reference TRBV11-2 and TRBJ1-6): EAGVAQSPRYKIIEKRQSVAFWCNPISGHATLYWYQQILGQGPKLLIQFQNNGVVDDSQLPKDRFSAERLKGVDSTLKIQPAKLEDSAVYLCASSLMAGYNSPLHFGNGTRLTVT.

The chain joins TRBV18 to TRBJ1-2; TRBD1 agrees at 7 bases. The length of the CDR3 is 14 residues. Germline V CDR1 and CDR2: KGHSH, LQKENI. With V trimmed by 1 base and J by 2 bases, 1 base remained unmatched. DNA of the CDR3: TGTGCCAGCTCACCACAGGGGGCGAACTATGGCTACACCTTC. Translating gives CASSPQGANYGYTF.

V gene TRBV28 combines with J gene TRBJ2-6; a possible D gene is TRBD2 (5 bases). The CDR3 sequence is 15 residues long. Trimming stripped 3 bases from V and 1 base from J, with 7 bases between. Per the germline V gene, CDR1 is MDHEN and CDR2 is SYDVKM. CDR3 nucleotide sequence: TGTGCCAGCAGTTTGGGGAGATCTGGGGCCAACGTCCTGACTTTC. Residues: CASSLGRSGANVLTF.

The V gene is TRBV4-2, the J gene TRBJ2-7, with D possibly matching TRBD2 (6 bases). The CDR3 covers 15 residues. CDR1 is LGHNA, CDR2 YNFKEQ, per germline. Trimming shortened V by 4 bases and J by 0 bases, and 13 bases separated the two germline ends. As DNA, the CDR3 is TGTGCCAGCAGCCGAGGGGACTCGTCCTCCTACGAGCAGTACTTC. It encodes CASSRGDSSSYEQYF.

The chain joins TRBV4-2 to TRBJ2-5, with 7 bases aligning to TRBD2. CDR1 and CDR2 from the germline V gene are LGHNA and YNFKEQ. V dropped 1 base and J dropped 3; count of bases not matched to a gene: 2. The CDR3 runs 14 residues. CDR3 bases: TGTGCCAGCAGCCAAGGGCTAGCGGAAGAGACCCAGTACTTC. Amino acids: CASSQGLAEETQYF.

The rearrangement links TRBV7-2 to TRBJ2-7, with TRBD2 as a possible D gene (5 bases). The CDR3 runs to 15 residues. The germline CDR1 and CDR2 sequences are SGHTA and FQGNSA. Deletions cut 5 bases from V and 4 bases from J, with 18 bases between. Here the CDR3 DNA reads TGTGCCAGCAGCCTCGGAGGCTCCCTAAAGTACGAGCAGTACTTC. Translating gives CASSLGGSLKYEQYF.

The rearrangement links TRBV7-2 to TRBJ1-1; tentative D call: TRBD1 (6 bases). Germline V gene sequence: CDR1 SGHTA, CDR2 FQGNSA. V lost 5 bases and J lost 4, with 8 bases in between. The CDR3 is 12 amino acids. The CDR3 here is CASSKQGTEAFF. The DNA of the CDR3 is TGTGCCAGCAGCAAACAGGGCACTGAAGCTTTCTTT.

The chain combines TRBV6-1 with TRBJ1-6; 8 bases line up with TRBD1. Germline V gene data show CDR1 as MNHNS and CDR2 as SASEGT. Trimming removed 3 bases from V and 10 bases from J; junction bases left unmatched: 2. CDR3 length equals 13 residues. In nucleotides, the CDR3 is TGTGCCAGCAGTGAGGACAGGGACTCACCCCTCCACTTT. It encodes CASSEDRDSPLHF.

The rearrangement links TRBV9 to TRBJ2-5, with a tentative D call TRBD1 (6 bases). This CDR3 is 15 amino acids long. V dropped 1 base and J dropped 1 base, with 11 bases sitting between them. From germline, CDR1 is SGDLS and CDR2 YYNGEE. CDR3 nucleotides: TGTGCCAGCAGCGTATATGGGACACCCCAAGAGACCCAGTACTTC. This encodes CASSVYGTPQETQYF.

This sequence joins TRBV5-8 and TRBJ2-7; a weak D match, TRBD1 (5 bases). The CDR3 consists of 12 residues. The germline V and J ends were trimmed by 7 bases and 3 bases, with 11 bases remaining between them. Germline CDR1 is SGHTS and CDR2 is YDEGEE. The CDR3 bases are TGTGCCAGCGGCAGGGCTAACTACGAGCAGTACTTC. Protein product: CASGRANYEQYF.

The V and J genes are TRBV18 and TRBJ1-4; D remains ambiguous. V gave up 6 bases and J gave up 5 bases, with 22 bases separating them. Germline CDR1 is KGHSH and CDR2 is LQKENI. The CDR3 consists of 17 residues. The CDR3, as DNA: TGTGCCAGCTCTACACCGGGAGTCTCAGGCGCCAATGAAAAACTGTTTTTT. Its protein product is CASSTPGVSGANEKLFF.

The rearrangement links TRBV18 to TRBJ1-1; TRBD1 agrees at 7 bases. V was clipped by 6 bases and J by 0 bases; unmatched bases: 4. The CDR3 contains 14 residues. CDR1 is KGHSH and CDR2 is LQKENI in the germline V gene. The CDR3 reads CASSRQGLNTEAFF. CDR3 nucleotide sequence: TGTGCCAGCTCGCGACAGGGACTGAACACTGAAGCTTTCTTT. Combining the CDR3 with reference TRBV18 and TRBJ1-1 gives the whole variable domain NAGVMQNPRHLVRRRGQEARLRCSPMKGHSHVYWYRQLPEEGLKFMVYLQKENIIDESGMPKERFSAEFPKEGPSILRIQQVVRGDSAAYFCASSRQGLNTEAFFGQGTRLTVV.

The chain is built from TRBV5-1 and TRBJ2-1, with 9 positions matching TRBD2. This CDR3 has 16 amino acids. Germline values: CDR1 SGHRS, CDR2 YFSETQ. V lost 1 base and J lost 10; bases outside the gene matches: 12. CDR3 in DNA: TGCGCCAGCAGCTTGTCTTTGCGGGAGGGCCTAGAGGAGCAGTTCTTC. Amino acids: CASSLSLREGLEEQFF.

The rearrangement uses TRBV9 and TRBJ2-4; D is perhaps TRBD2 (5 bases). CDR1 and CDR2 from the germline V gene are SGDLS and YYNGEE. This CDR3 contains 15 residues. The V end lost 4 bases, the J end lost 4 bases, and 15 bases lay between the germline ends. The CDR3 region is CASSPSAGPKNIQYF. The CDR3 bases are TGTGCCAGCAGCCCTTCGGCGGGCCCGAAAAACATTCAGTACTTC.

J is TRBJ1-5 and V is TRBV28; D gene ambiguous. Germline assignment: CDR1 MDHEN and CDR2 SYDVKM. With 1 base removed from V and 2 bases from J, the gap between germline ends came to 12 bases. CDR3 size: 16 residues. CDR3 DNA: TGTGCCAGCAGTTTATTACCGGGGAGGGGCAATCAGCCCCAGCATTTT. Its protein is CASSLLPGRGNQPQHF. The whole variable domain, filled in from reference TRBV28 and TRBJ1-5, reads DVKVTQSSRYLVKRTGEKVFLECVQDMDHENMFWYRQDPGLGLRLIYFSYDVKMKEKGDIPEGYSVSREKKERFSLILESASTNQTSMYLCASSLLPGRGNQPQHFGDGTRLSIL.

This chain joins TRBV4-1 and TRBJ2-1, with D tentatively TRBD2 (6 bases). The CDR3 is made up of 15 amino acids. Germline V lookup: CDR1 MGHRA, CDR2 YSYEKL. V was cut by 7 bases and J by 4 bases, with 17 bases left in between. CDR3 sequence (DNA): TGCGCCAGCACCCTTACGTACGGGGGTTACAATGAGCAGTTCTTC. Translating gives CASTLTYGGYNEQFF.

The V and J genes are TRBV7-2 and TRBJ2-1, with D possibly TRBD1 on 5 matching bases. V dropped 5 bases and J dropped 4 bases, with 15 bases sitting between them. This CDR3 spans 15 amino acids. The germline V gene encodes CDR1 SGHTA and CDR2 FQGNSA. The CDR3 region has the DNA TGTGCCAGCAGCCGAAGACAGAGTCAGTACAATGAGCAGTTCTTC. Amino acid sequence: CASSRRQSQYNEQFF.

The chain employs TRBV11-2 and TRBJ1-4, with TRBD1 as a possible D gene (5 bases). There are 13 residues in the CDR3. From germline, CDR1 is SGHAT and CDR2 FQNNGV. Trimming shortened V by 5 bases and J by 8 bases, and 12 bases separated the two germline ends. The CDR3, as DNA: TGTGCCAGCAGCCCGCGGGGGAGAGAAAAACTGTTTTTT. Translating it yields CASSPRGREKLFF.

The rearrangement links TRBV5-1 to TRBJ2-3, with D perhaps TRBD2 (6 bases). The germline CDR1 and CDR2 sequences are SGHRS and YFSETQ. This CDR3 spans 15 amino acids. V lost 0 bases, J lost 2 bases, and 10 bases lay in between. The DNA of the CDR3 is TGCGCCAGCAGCTTGGGACCGGGAGCCACAGATACGCAGTATTTT. Its protein product is CASSLGPGATDTQYF.

V usage is TRBV6-5 and J usage is TRBJ2-1; 7 positions agree with TRBD1. From germline, CDR1 is MNHEY and CDR2 SVGAGI. J gave up 6 bases and V 5 bases, and 10 bases lay outside the gene matches. The CDR3 has 15 residues. The CDR3 DNA is TGTGCCAGCAGTACCAACAGGGGACCCCCCAATGAGCAGTTCTTC. It yields the protein CASSTNRGPPNEQFF.

The rearrangement joins TRBV4-1 to TRBJ1-5, with D unresolved. The CDR3 has 15 residues. V lost 1 base to trimming and J lost 4 bases, with 11 bases between them. Per germline, CDR1 MGHRA and CDR2 YSYEKL. The CDR3 DNA reads TGCGCCAGCAGCCAAGTTGCGGCCGCAAATCAGCCCCAGCATTTT. This sequence encodes CASSQVAAANQPQHF.

This chain connects TRBV19 to TRBJ2-7; 9 nucleotides match TRBD1. CDR1 and CDR2 (germline): LNHDA, SQIVND (reference sequence). This CDR3 has 17 amino acids. The V segment lost 5 bases and the J segment 9 bases; nucleotides outside the gene matches: 20. The CDR3 is CASSPSRPGQGRSLQYF. The CDR3 region has the DNA TGTGCCAGTAGTCCGTCGAGACCGGGACAGGGCCGAAGCTTGCAGTACTTC. The variable domain in full, completed from reference TRBV19 and TRBJ2-7, reads DGGITQSPKYLFRKEGQNVTLSCEQNLNHDAMYWYRQDPGQGLRLIYYSQIVNDFQKGDIAEGYSVSREKKESFPLTVTSAQKNPTAFYLCASSPSRPGQGRSLQYFGPGTRLTVT.